This T cell receptor (beta chain) was retrieved from a study of radiotherapy plus CTLA-4 blockade in lung cancer (dated by TCRdb to 2017 to 2018). For the wider study: Among the enrolled patients, 15% to 20% had an objective response, and around 31% reached disease control.

On the study overall, not on this receptor specifically: After treatment with radiotherapy and ipilimumab, TCR clones that originated in tumors expanded in peripheral blood. Early dynamic changes in blood T cell clones, together with increased serum interferon-beta after radiation, were reported as the strongest predictors of response.

This clone was seen a single time. Its antigen is unknown. Nothing much larger sits one base from this clone, and base qualities are not available. The study tested focal radiation therapy combined with CTLA-4 blockade (ipilimumab) in patients with chemo-refractory metastatic non-small-cell lung cancer. Reading the germline V gene gives CDR1 MNHNS and CDR2 SASEGT. V is clipped by 2 bases and J by 12 bases, and the sequence between their germline boundaries is 14 bases long. Inclusive of the bounding cysteine and valine, the CDR3 is 12 residues long. The kept DNA is CDR3 alone, 36 bases in frame from the first base. To prepare the library, the immunoSEQ multiplex PCR assay was applied. TCRdb provides this immuneACCESS table in a form limited to in-frame rearrangements. Some clones are lacking; in checked studies, under half of them reflect an unresolved V gene, and why the rest are absent is not known. This sample holds about 62,000 clones; 60% to 80% were observed only once. About 4.2% of the sample is held by the ten biggest clonotypes.

The TCR was taken from a human donor with non-small cell lung cancer who had a complete response to radiotherapy plus ipilimumab. Sequencing used peripheral blood, obtained from a patient treated with radiotherapy plus ipilimumab. Recombination joined TRBV6-1 with TRBJ2-7; the D gene lacks a confident call. The CDR3 is CASSEPQRSMYV. The DNA is TGTGCCAGCAGTGAACCGCAGCGAAGTATGTACGTC.